This T cell receptor beta chain was sequenced during a study of blood T cells in healthy people across ages. Germline V gene data show CDR1 as DFQATT and CDR2 as SNEGSKA (reference sequence). The CDR3 consists of 11 residues. With a J-beta primer mix and a sample-barcoded 5' primer, a second PCR ran roughly 6 to 12 cycles. Using its own MiXCR run on the 5' RACE reads, TCRdb lists one record per CDR3 protein. This sample yields roughly 720,000 distinct CDR3 sequences, of which about 55% are seen a single time; about two fifths belongs to the top ten. The receptor was isolated from an elderly man in good health. The chain is built from TRBV20-1 and TRBJ2-5, with D possibly called TRBD1 or TRBD2 (5 bases each). The J call could be wrong; TRBJ2-7 is a better fit for the DNA end. Sequencing was performed on blood. The CDR3 is CSARGGNEQYF. The CDR3 DNA reads as TGCAGTGCTAGAGGGGGGAACGAGCAGTACTTC.